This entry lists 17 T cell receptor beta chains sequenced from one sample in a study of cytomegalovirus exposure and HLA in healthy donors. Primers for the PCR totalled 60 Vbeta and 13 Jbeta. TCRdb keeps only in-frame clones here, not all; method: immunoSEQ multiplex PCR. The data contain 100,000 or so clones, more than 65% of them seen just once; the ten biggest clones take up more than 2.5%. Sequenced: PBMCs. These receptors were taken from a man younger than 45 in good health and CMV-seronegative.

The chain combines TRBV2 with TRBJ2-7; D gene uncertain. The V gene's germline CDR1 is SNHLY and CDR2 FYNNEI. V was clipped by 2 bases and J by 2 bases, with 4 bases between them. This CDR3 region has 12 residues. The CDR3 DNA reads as TGTGCCAGCAGTGAAAGCCCCTACGAGCAGTACTTC. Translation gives CASSESPYEQYF.

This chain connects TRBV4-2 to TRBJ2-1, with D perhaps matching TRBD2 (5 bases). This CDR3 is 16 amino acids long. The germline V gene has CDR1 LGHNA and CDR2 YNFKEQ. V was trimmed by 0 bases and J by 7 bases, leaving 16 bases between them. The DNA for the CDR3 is TGTGCCAGCAGCCAAGACCTAGCTCGCATGGGGAATGAGCAGTTCTTC. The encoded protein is CASSQDLARMGNEQFF.

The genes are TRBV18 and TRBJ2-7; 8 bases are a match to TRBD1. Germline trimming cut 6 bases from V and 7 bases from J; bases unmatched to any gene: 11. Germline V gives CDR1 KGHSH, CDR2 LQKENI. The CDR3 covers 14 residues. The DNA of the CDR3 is TGTGCCAGCTCGCGCGCCCAGGGGGCCGGGGAGCAGTACTTC. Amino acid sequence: CASSRAQGAGEQYF.

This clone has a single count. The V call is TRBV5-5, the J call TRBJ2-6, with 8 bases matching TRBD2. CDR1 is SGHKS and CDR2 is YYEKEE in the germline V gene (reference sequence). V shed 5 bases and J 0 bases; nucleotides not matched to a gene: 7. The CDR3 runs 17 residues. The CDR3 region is CASSSGLGSSGANVLTF. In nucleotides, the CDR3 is TGTGCCAGCAGTTCGGGACTAGGGAGCTCTGGGGCCAACGTCCTGACTTTC.

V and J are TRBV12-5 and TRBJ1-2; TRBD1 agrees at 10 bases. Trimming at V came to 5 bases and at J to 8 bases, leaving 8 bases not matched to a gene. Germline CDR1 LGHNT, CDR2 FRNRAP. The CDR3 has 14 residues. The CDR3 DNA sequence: TGTGCTAGTGGTCTCGACAGGGGGCTTGGAGGCTACACCTTC. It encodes CASGLDRGLGGYTF.

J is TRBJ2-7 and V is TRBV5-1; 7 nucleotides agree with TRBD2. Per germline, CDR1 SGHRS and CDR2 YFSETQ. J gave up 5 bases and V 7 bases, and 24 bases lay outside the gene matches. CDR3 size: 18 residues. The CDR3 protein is CASQPTPLTSESVDEQYF. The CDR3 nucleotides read TGCGCCAGCCAGCCCACCCCCTTAACTAGCGAGAGTGTCGACGAGCAGTACTTC.

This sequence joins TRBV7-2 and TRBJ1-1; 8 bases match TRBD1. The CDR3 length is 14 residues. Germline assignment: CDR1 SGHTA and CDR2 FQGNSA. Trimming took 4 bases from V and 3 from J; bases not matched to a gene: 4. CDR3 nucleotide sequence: TGTGCCAGCAGCTCGGGACAGGCCCACACTGAAGCTTTCTTT. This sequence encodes CASSSGQAHTEAFF.

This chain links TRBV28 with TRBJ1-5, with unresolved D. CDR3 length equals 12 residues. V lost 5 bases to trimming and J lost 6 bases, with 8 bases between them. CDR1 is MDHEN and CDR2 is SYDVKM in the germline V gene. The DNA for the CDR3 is TGTGCCAGCAGTCGCCGAGTTCAGCCCCAGCATTTT. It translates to CASSRRVQPQHF.

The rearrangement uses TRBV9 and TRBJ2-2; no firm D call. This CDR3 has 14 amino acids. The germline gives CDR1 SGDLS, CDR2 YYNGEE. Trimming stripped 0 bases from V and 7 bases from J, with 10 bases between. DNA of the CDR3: TGTGCCAGCAGCGTAGACGGAGAGAACGGGGAGCTGTTTTTT. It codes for CASSVDGENGELFF.

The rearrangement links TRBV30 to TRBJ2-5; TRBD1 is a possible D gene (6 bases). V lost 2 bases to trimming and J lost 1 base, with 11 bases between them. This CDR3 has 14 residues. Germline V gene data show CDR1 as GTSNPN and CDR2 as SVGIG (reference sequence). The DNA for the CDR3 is TGTGCCTGGAGTCTGGGGGCGGCCCAAGAGACCCAGTACTTC. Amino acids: CAWSLGAAQETQYF. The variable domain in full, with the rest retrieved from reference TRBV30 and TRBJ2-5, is SQTIHQWPATLVQPVGSPLSLECTVEGTSNPNLYWYRQAAGRGLQLLFYSVGIGQISSEVPQNLSASRPQDRQFILSSKKLLLSDSGFYLCAWSLGAAQETQYFGPGTRLLVL.

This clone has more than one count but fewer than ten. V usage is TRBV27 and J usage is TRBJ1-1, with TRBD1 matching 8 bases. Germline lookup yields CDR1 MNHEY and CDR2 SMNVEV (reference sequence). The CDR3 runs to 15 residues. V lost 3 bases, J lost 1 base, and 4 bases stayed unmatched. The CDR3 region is CASSFYGQGNTEAFF. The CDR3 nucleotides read TGTGCCAGCAGTTTCTACGGACAGGGGAACACTGAAGCTTTCTTT.

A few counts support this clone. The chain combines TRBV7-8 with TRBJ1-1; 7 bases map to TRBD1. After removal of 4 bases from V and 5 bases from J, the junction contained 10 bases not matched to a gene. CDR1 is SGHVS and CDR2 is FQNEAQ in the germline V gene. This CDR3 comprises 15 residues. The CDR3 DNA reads TGTGCCAGCAGCTCTATACAGGGGCTGGGGACTGAAGCTTTCTTT. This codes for CASSSIQGLGTEAFF.

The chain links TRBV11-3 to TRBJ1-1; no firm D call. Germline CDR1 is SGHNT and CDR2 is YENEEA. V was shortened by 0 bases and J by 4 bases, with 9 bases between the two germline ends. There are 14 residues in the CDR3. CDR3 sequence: CASSLDPRGTEAFF. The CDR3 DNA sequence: TGTGCCAGCAGCTTAGATCCCCGGGGCACTGAAGCTTTCTTT.

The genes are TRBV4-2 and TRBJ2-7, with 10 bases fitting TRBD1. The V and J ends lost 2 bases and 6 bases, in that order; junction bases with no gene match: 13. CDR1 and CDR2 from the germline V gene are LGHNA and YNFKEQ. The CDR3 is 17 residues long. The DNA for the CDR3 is TGTGCCAGCAGCCAATATTCCCGGGACAGGGGATCGGGCGAGCAGTACTTC. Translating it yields CASSQYSRDRGSGEQYF.

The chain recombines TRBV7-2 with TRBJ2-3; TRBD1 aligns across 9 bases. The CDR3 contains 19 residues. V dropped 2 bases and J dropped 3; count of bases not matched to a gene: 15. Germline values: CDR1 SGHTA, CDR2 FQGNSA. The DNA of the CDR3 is TGTGCCAGCAGCTTAACTATGGTCGTTGGGACAGGGATGACAGATACGCAGTATTTT. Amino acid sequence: CASSLTMVVGTGMTDTQYF. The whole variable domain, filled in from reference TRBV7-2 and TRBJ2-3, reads GAGVSQSPSNKVTEKGKDVELRCDPISGHTALYWYRQSLGQGLEFLIYFQGNSAPDKSGLPSDRFSAERTGGSVSTLTIQRTQQEDSAVYLCASSLTMVVGTGMTDTQYFGPGTRLTVL.

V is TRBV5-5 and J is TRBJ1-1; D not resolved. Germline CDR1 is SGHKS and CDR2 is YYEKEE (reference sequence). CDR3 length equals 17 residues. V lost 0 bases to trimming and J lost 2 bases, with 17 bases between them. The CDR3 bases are TGTGCCAGCAGCTTGGCCCCATTACAGTTACTCAACACTGAAGCTTTCTTT. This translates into CASSLAPLQLLNTEAFF. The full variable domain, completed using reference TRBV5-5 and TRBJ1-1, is DAGVTQSPTHLIKTRGQQVTLRCSPISGHKSVSWYQQVLGQGPQFIFQYYEKEERGRGNFPDRFSARQFPNYSSELNVNALLLGDSALYLCASSLAPLQLLNTEAFFGQGTRLTVV.

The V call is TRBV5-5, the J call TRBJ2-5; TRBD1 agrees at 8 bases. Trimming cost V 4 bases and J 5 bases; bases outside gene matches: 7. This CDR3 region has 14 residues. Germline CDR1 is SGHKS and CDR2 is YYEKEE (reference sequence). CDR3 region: CASSQPTGVETQYF. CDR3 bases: TGTGCCAGCAGCCAACCGACAGGGGTCGAGACCCAGTACTTC. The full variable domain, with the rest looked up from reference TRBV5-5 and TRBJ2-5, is DAGVTQSPTHLIKTRGQQVTLRCSPISGHKSVSWYQQVLGQGPQFIFQYYEKEERGRGNFPDRFSARQFPNYSSELNVNALLLGDSALYLCASSQPTGVETQYFGPGTRLLVL.